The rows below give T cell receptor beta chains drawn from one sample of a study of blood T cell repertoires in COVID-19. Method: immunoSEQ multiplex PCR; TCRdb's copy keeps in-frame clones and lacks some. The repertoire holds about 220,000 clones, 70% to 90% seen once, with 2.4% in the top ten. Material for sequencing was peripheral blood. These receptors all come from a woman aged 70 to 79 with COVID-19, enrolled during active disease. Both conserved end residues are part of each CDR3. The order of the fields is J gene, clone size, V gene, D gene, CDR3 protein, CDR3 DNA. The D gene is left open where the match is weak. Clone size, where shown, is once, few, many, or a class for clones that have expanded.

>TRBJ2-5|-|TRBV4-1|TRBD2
CASSQVAGVETQYF
TGCGCCAGCAGCCAAGTAGCGGGAGTAGAGACCCAGTACTTC
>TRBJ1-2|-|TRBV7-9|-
CVSSLGGAPGGYTF
TGTGTCAGCAGCTTAGGGGGTGCGCCGGGAGGCTACACCTTC
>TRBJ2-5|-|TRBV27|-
CASSLFGGRETQYF
TGTGCCAGCAGTTTATTCGGGGGTCGGGAGACCCAGTACTTC
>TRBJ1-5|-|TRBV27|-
CASSLRVVTGSNQPQHF
TGTGCCAGCAGTTTAAGAGTCGTAACAGGAAGCAATCAGCCCCAGCATTTT
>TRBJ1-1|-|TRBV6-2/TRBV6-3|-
CASSKYAGPGGTEAFF
TGTGCCAGCAGTAAGTACGCAGGGCCGGGAGGCACTGAAGCTTTCTTT
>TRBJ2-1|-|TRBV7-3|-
CASSFPGYNEQFF
TGTGCCAGCAGCTTTCCGGGGTACAATGAGCAGTTCTTC
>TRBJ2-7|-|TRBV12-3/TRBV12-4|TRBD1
CASTPGQGMGQYF
TGTGCCAGCACACCGGGACAGGGGATGGGGCAGTACTTC
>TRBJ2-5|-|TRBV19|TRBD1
CASRQGSGETQYF
TGTGCCAGTCGACAGGGGAGCGGAGAGACCCAGTACTTC
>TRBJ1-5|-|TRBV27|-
CASSLVRGQPQHF
TGTGCCAGCAGTTTAGTCAGGGGTCAGCCCCAGCATTTT
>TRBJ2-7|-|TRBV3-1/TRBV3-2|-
CASSRVGGYEQYF
TGTGCCAGCAGCCGGGTAGGGGGCTACGAGCAGTACTTC
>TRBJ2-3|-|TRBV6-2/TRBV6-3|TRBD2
CASSSRLAPSQGDTQYF
TGTGCCAGCAGTTCCCGACTAGCGCCCAGCCAAGGAGATACGCAGTATTTT
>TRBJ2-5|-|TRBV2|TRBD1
CASRPDRGLHIGETQYF
TGTGCCAGCAGACCGGACAGGGGGTTACATATCGGGGAGACCCAGTACTTC
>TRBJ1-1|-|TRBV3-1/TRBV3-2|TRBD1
CASSTSGGGGNTEAFF
TGTGCCAGCAGCACATCAGGGGGCGGAGGGAACACTGAAGCTTTCTTT
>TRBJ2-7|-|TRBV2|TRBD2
CASSEGLASGRLYEQYF
TGTGCCAGCAGTGAAGGACTAGCGAGTGGGCGGCTCTACGAGCAGTACTTC
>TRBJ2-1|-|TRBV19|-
CASSMGGAQYNEQFF
TGTGCCAGTAGTATGGGCGGGGCCCAGTACAATGAGCAGTTCTTC
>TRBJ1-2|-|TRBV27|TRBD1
CASDKREREQGAVNYGYTF
TGTGCCAGCGACAAGAGGGAGAGAGAACAGGGGGCTGTGAACTATGGCTACACCTTC
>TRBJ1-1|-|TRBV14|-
CASSQADSIMNTEAFF
TGTGCCAGCAGCCAAGCGGACAGTATCATGAACACTGAAGCTTTCTTT
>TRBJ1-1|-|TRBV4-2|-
CASSRRAGEAFF
TGTGCCAGCAGCCGAAGAGCAGGGGAAGCTTTCTTT
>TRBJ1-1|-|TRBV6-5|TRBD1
CASSYSEGARGTEAFF
TGTGCCAGCAGTTACTCTGAGGGGGCGCGTGGCACTGAAGCTTTCTTT
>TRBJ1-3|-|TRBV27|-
CASSSTQGGNTIYF
TGTGCCAGCAGTTCGACACAGGGAGGAAACACCATATATTTT
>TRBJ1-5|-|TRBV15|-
CATSRVGPGNQPQHF
TGTGCCACCAGCAGAGTGGGGCCGGGCAATCAGCCCCAGCATTTT
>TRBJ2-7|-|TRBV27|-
CASSFLWQGPYEQYF
TGTGCCAGCAGTTTTTTGTGGCAGGGCCCCTACGAGCAGTACTTC
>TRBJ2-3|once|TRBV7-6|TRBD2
CASSLELAWDADTQYF
TGTGCCAGCAGCTTAGAACTAGCGTGGGACGCAGATACGCAGTATTTT
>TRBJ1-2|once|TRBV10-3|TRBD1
CAISRQGGLGYTF
TGTGCCATCAGTAGACAGGGAGGTCTTGGCTACACCTTC
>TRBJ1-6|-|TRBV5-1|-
CASSLAVGGAADNSPLHF
TGCGCCAGCAGCTTGGCCGTAGGAGGGGCTGCTGATAATTCACCCCTCCACTTT
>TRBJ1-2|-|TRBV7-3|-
CASSLDINYGYTF
TGTGCCAGCAGCTTAGACATTAACTATGGCTACACCTTC
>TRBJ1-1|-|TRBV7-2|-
CASRRENTEAFF
TGTGCCAGCAGGCGAGAGAACACTGAAGCTTTCTTT
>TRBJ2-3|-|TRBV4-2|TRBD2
CASSSGLAGPTDTQYF
TGTGCCAGCAGCTCGGGACTAGCGGGGCCCACAGATACGCAGTATTTT
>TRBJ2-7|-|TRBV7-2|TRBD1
CASSLAGQVDEQYF
TGTGCCAGCAGCTTAGCCGGACAGGTCGACGAGCAGTACTTC
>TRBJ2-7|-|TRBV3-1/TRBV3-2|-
CASSPTEDSTYEQYF
TGTGCCAGCAGCCCCACGGAAGACAGCACCTACGAGCAGTACTTC
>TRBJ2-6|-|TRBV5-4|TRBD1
CASSPAPGTGGAGGANVLTF
TGTGCCAGCAGCCCAGCACCCGGGACAGGGGGCGCAGGAGGGGCCAACGTCCTGACTTTC
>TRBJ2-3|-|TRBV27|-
CASSRDTDTDTQYF
TGTGCCAGCAGTAGAGACACTGACACAGATACGCAGTATTTT
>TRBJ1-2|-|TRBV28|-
CASSITGTGERGYTF
TGTGCCAGCAGTATAACCGGGACGGGGGAGCGTGGCTACACCTTC
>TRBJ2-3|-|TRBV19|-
CASSIQASTDTQYF
TGTGCCAGTAGTATACAGGCTAGCACAGATACGCAGTATTTT
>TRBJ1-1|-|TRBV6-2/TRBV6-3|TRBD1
CASSYLGTGMNTEAFF
TGTGCCAGCAGTTACCTCGGGACAGGGATGAACACTGAAGCTTTCTTT
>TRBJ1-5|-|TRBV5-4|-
CASSFGGKTEPQHF
TGTGCCAGCAGCTTTGGAGGGAAGACGGAGCCCCAGCATTTT
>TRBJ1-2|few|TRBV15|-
CATSRGGQANYGYTF
TGTGCCACCAGCAGAGGAGGGCAGGCTAACTATGGCTACACCTTC
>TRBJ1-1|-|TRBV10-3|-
CAISAGAMAEAFF
TGTGCCATCAGTGCGGGAGCTATGGCTGAAGCTTTCTTT
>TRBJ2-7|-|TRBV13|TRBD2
CASSTTSGFYEQYF
TGTGCCAGCAGCACGACTAGCGGTTTCTACGAGCAGTACTTC
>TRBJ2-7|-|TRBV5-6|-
CASSPRGSSYEQYF
TGTGCCAGCAGCCCTAGGGGCAGTTCCTACGAGCAGTACTTC